A single sample is the source of the 17 T cell receptor beta chains below, sequenced in a study of radiotherapy plus CTLA-4 blockade in lung cancer. Using immunoSEQ multiplex PCR, the repertoire was profiled, and TCRdb retains in-frame clones only, with some absent. In the table there are approximately 97,000 clones, 83% of which are singletons. The specimen comprised peripheral blood, sampled from a patient treated with radiotherapy plus ipilimumab. These receptors all come from a human donor with non-small cell lung cancer who had stable disease on radiotherapy plus ipilimumab.

This sequence joins TRBV12-5 and TRBJ2-7; 8 nucleotides line up with TRBD1. Trimming took 5 bases from V and 0 from J; bases not matched to a gene: 6. The CDR3 extends over 15 amino acids. Germline CDR1 LGHNT, CDR2 FRNRAP. For the CDR3, the DNA is TGTGCTAGTGGTCTCGGACAGGGTAGCTCCTACGAGCAGTACTTC. This encodes CASGLGQGSSYEQYF.

V is TRBV5-1 and J is TRBJ2-3, with 8 nucleotides matching TRBD2. The CDR3 is 17 amino acids. The junction had 9 bases not matched to a gene; V was cut back by 0 bases and J by 3 bases. Germline CDR1 SGHRS, CDR2 YFSETQ. The CDR3 region has the DNA TGCGCCAGCAGCTTGGGGTGGCGGCCTAGCGGGACAGATACGCAGTATTTT. Protein product: CASSLGWRPSGTDTQYF.

The chain joins TRBV7-9 to TRBJ1-3, with unresolved D. The CDR3 is 13 residues long. V was trimmed by 0 bases and J by 4 bases, leaving 4 bases between them. Germline values: CDR1 SEHNR, CDR2 FQNEAQ (reference sequence). CDR3 coding DNA: TGTGCCAGCAGCTTAGCTGGGGGAAACACCATATATTTT. The encoded protein is CASSLAGGNTIYF.

This chain connects TRBV14 to TRBJ2-7; no clear D gene. The CDR3 runs to 14 residues. The V end was cut by 0 bases, the J end by 4 bases, with 10 bases between. Germline V gene lookup returns CDR1 SGHDN and CDR2 FVKESK. CDR3 loop: CASSQDGFAYEQYF. The CDR3 DNA is TGTGCCAGCAGCCAAGACGGATTTGCTTACGAGCAGTACTTC.

The chain joins TRBV5-4 to TRBJ2-1; 7 bases agree with TRBD1. The CDR3 is 13 residues long. V shed 1 base and J 11 bases; nucleotides not matched to a gene: 6. The germline gives CDR1 SGHNT, CDR2 YYREEE (reference sequence). The CDR3: CASSLSGTDKQFF. The CDR3 DNA is TGTGCCAGCAGCTTGTCTGGGACAGATAAGCAGTTCTTC.

The V gene is TRBV15, the J gene TRBJ1-6; the D is unclear. V gave up 0 bases and J gave up 0 bases, with 6 bases separating them. The CDR3 totals 16 residues. Germline V gene sequence: CDR1 LNHNV, CDR2 YYDKDF (reference sequence). CDR3 sequence (DNA): TGTGCCACCAGCAGAGATGATCTCTCCTATAATTCACCCCTCCACTTT. Amino acids: CATSRDDLSYNSPLHF.

The chain recombines TRBV9 with TRBJ2-2, with D unclear. Germline CDR1 SGDLS, CDR2 YYNGEE. The CDR3 contains 16 residues. V dropped 4 bases and J dropped 2 bases, with 15 bases sitting between them. The CDR3 loop is CASSSKGNTNTGELFF. CDR3 bases: TGTGCCAGCAGCTCGAAGGGTAACACAAACACCGGGGAGCTGTTTTTT.

This chain's CDR3 is CASSLYRPSSSGANVLTF. The CDR3 DNA sequence: TGTGCCAGCAGTTTATATCGCCCTTCCAGCTCTGGGGCCAACGTCCTGACTTTC. J is TRBJ2-6 and V is TRBV27; D is unclear. Per the germline V gene, CDR1 is MNHEY and CDR2 is SMNVEV (reference sequence). Between the trimmed V and J ends, which lost 1 base and 0 bases, there was a span of 13 bases. The CDR3 sequence is 18 residues long.

The chain is built from TRBV6-5 and TRBJ2-6; D call uncertain. Trimming removed 11 bases at V and 0 bases at J, with 5 bases between. The CDR3 has 12 amino acids. Germline V lookup: CDR1 MNHEY, CDR2 SVGAGI. CDR3: CAARSGANVLTF. DNA of the CDR3: TGTGCCGCCCGCTCTGGGGCCAACGTCCTGACTTTC.

The chain joins TRBV19 to TRBJ2-5, with 9 bases matching TRBD2. Per germline, CDR1 LNHDA and CDR2 SQIVND (reference sequence). V lost 4 bases to trimming and J lost 5 bases; unmatched junction nucleotides: 14. This CDR3 has 17 amino acids. This CDR3 is CASSSPSGSGGRETQYF. CDR3 coding DNA: TGTGCCAGTAGTAGTCCTTCGGGTAGCGGGGGCCGGGAGACCCAGTACTTC. Together with reference TRBV19 and TRBJ2-5, the CDR3 gives the full variable domain: DGGITQSPKYLFRKEGQNVTLSCEQNLNHDAMYWYRQDPGQGLRLIYYSQIVNDFQKGDIAEGYSVSREKKESFPLTVTSAQKNPTAFYLCASSSPSGSGGRETQYFGPGTRLLVL.

As concerns this clone: One end of the junction does not line up with germline, which may come from a read error. The V gene is TRBV7-6, the J gene TRBJ2-3; 10 bases agree with TRBD2. The CDR3 has 15 amino acids. CDR1 is SGHVS and CDR2 is FNYEAQ in the germline V gene. CDR3 DNA: TGTGCCAGCAGTTTAGCGGGGGGAAACACAGATACGCAGTATTTT. Translation: CASSLAGGNTDTQYF.

This clone turned up a few times. V usage is TRBV19 and J usage is TRBJ2-3, with a tentative D call TRBD1 (6 bases). Germline V CDR1 and CDR2: LNHDA, SQIVND (reference sequence). This CDR3 is built from 16 residues. V lost 4 bases and J lost 3, with 17 bases in between. CDR3 sequence: CASSTPQGARTDTQYF. The CDR3 DNA reads TGTGCCAGTAGTACCCCACAGGGCGCAAGGACAGATACGCAGTATTTT.

On this clone itself: This CDR3 fails to terminate in the conserved phenylalanine or tryptophan, so it likely reflects a read error. The chain is built from TRBV12-5 and TRBJ2-3; D remains unclear. CDR1 and CDR2 (germline): LGHNT, FRNRAP. CDR3 size: 14 residues. V shed 6 bases and J shed 2 bases, with 12 bases lying between them. The CDR3 region has the DNA TGTGCTAGTGGCTCGATGGAATTCACAGATACGCAGTATTCT. Its protein is CASGSMEFTDTQYS.

This clone appeared a few times. The rearrangement uses TRBV2 and TRBJ1-2; TRBD1 matches 9 bases. CDR1 SNHLY and CDR2 FYNNEI come from the germline V gene. V gave up 8 bases and J gave up 2 bases; unmatched junction bases: 9. This CDR3 is 15 amino acids long. This CDR3 is CASGSWTGENYGYTF. As DNA, the CDR3 is TGTGCCAGCGGGTCGTGGACAGGGGAAAACTATGGCTACACCTTC.

In DNA, the CDR3 is TGTGCCTGGAGTCCGTCCCGGGACAGGGGATATGCTTTCTTT. Translated: CAWSPSRDRGYAFF. This chain links TRBV30 with TRBJ1-1, with 10 bases lining up with TRBD1. With 2 bases clipped from V and 11 bases from J, the junction kept 11 bases outside the gene matches. This CDR3 is 14 amino acids long. From germline, CDR1 is GTSNPN and CDR2 SVGIG (reference sequence).

Of note for this clone: One junction end does not reproduce the germline sequence, and a read error may be involved. Other DNA variants within this sample encode the same CDR3. The V and J genes are TRBV5-1 and TRBJ2-7; 10 bases align to TRBD1. This CDR3 region has 19 residues. Germline V CDR1 and CDR2: SGHRS, YFSETQ. The CDR3 spells CASSLMTGGVSTRSYEQYF. CDR3 nucleotide sequence: TGCGCCAGCAGCTTGATGACAGGGGGCGTGTCGACGAGGTCCTACGAACAGTACTTC.

This clone was seen once. This chain joins TRBV19 and TRBJ1-4, with 9 bases matching TRBD1. Unmatched junction bases numbered 7, after V lost 9 bases and J lost 5 bases. Germline V gives CDR1 LNHDA, CDR2 SQIVND (reference sequence). The CDR3 has 14 amino acids. CDR3 region: CASCPGQGNEKLFF. Written as DNA, the CDR3 is TGTGCCAGCTGTCCGGGACAGGGAAATGAAAAACTGTTTTTT.